The source of this T cell receptor beta chain is a study of control samples from healthy donors and cancer patients (dated by TCRdb to about 2020). Receptor amplification or capture employed the immunoSEQ multiplex PCR assay. TCRdb limited this immuneACCESS table to in-frame rearrangements with V and J called. A share of clones is missing; checked studies link under half to unresolved V genes, and the rest is unexplained. In this sample the table shows tens of thousands of clones, roughly 89% of which occur a single time. The ten largest make up 9% to 10% of the sample. Of note for this clone: Its antigen is unknown. Per-base quality was not reported, and no clone a single base away is much larger than it.

According to the germline V gene, CDR1 reads SGDLS and CDR2 reads YYNGEE. From V the trimming removes 3 bases and from J it removes 7 bases, while the gene matches leave 11 bases of the junction unaccounted for. Spanning cysteine to phenylalanine, the CDR3 consists of 16 amino acids. Here the CDR3 DNA is all that survives: 48 bases in frame from base 1. The clonotype originates from a woman in her forties or fifties with colorectal cancer. The chain links TRBV9 with TRBJ2-1; the central 9 bases match TRBD2. The sample comprised PBMCs. The nucleotide sequence reads TGTGCCAGCAGCGCCCGGGGCGGGGGGGCTGAGAATGAGCAGTTCTTC. It codes for CASSARGGGAENEQFF.